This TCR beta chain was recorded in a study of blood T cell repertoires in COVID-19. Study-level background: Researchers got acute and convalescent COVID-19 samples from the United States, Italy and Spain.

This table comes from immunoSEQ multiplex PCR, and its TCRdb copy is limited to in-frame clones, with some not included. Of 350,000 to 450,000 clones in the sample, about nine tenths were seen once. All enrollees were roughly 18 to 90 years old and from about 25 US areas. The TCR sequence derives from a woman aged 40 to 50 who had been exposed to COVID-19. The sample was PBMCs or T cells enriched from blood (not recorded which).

The CDR3 here is CASSDWDSLNTEAFF. Here the CDR3 DNA reads TGCGCCAGCAGCGATTGGGACAGCTTGAACACTGAAGCTTTCTTT. The chain combines TRBV5-1 with TRBJ1-1; 7 positions agree with TRBD1. This CDR3 is 15 amino acids long. The germline CDR1 and CDR2 sequences are SGHRS and YFSETQ. V lost 4 bases, J lost 0 bases, and 6 bases stayed unmatched.